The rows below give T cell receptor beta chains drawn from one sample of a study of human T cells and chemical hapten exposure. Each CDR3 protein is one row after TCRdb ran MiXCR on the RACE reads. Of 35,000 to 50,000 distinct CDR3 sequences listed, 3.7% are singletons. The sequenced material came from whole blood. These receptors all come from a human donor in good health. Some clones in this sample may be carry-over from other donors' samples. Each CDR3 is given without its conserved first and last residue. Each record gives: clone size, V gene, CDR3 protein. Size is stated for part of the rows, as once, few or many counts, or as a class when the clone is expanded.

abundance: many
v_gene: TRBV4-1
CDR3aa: ASSQDRTSGSYNEQF

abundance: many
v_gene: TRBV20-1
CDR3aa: SAYTGVGRFFTEAF

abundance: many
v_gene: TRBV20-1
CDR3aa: SARVDT

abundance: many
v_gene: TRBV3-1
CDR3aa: ASSLRRVGNEKLF

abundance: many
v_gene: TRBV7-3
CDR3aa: ASSLGTNNEQF

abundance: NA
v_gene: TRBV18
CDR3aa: ASSPRTGGWQPQH

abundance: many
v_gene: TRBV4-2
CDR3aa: ASSQSPSGHTDTQY

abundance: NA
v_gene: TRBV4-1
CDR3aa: ASSQTSGGVETQY

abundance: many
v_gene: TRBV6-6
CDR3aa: ASSYSMPGTDSPLH

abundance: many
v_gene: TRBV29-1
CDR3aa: SVPSNTEAF

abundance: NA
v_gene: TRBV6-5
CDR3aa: ASRVSSGNTIY

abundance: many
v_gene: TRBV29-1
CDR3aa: SVEGYGAYEQY

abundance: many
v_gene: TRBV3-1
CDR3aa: ASSQVQTNSPLH

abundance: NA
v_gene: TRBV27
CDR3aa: ASSTPRQGIGEQF

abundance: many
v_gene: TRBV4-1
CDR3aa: ASSQGLAGGEQY

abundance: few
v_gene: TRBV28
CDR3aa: ASLAGGLWTEAF

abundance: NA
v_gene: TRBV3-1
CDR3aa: ASSQRQGMNTEAF

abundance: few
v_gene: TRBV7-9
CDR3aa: ASSFVSGNEAF

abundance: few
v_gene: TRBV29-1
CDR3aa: SVADRNSNYGYT

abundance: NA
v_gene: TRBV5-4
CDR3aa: ASSRRQNSYNSPLH

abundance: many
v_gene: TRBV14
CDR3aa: ASSQVIGGPSQY

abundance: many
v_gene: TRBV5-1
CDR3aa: ASSPAPWTSGNEQF

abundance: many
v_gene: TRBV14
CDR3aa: ASSPTAGARRHEQY

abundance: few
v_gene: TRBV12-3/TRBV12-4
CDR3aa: ASIPDGLDQPQH

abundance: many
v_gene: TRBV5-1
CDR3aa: ASSSRTQETQY

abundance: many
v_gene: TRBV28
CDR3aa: ASSLSPPEYQETQY